Detailed here is one T cell receptor beta chain. The antigen it binds to is not known. Per-nucleotide qualities are absent, and no much larger clonotype sits a single base away. Sequencing of TCR beta CDR3 regions was performed at survey depth on the immunoSEQ platform. The QIAamp DNA micro kit was used to extract genomic DNA from every cultured and uncultured CD8+ T cell population. In the original analysis: Samples with under 5,000 productive reads were excluded, and this exclusion removed about 6% of the roughly 75 HIV peptide-stimulated cultures. A MANAFEST web app trimmed sequences to CDR3 and removed nonproductive sequences, CDR3s under 5 amino acids, and those not starting C or ending F/W. Clonotypes were classified as antigen-specific only if expansion was observed in at least 2 of 3 replicates versus the no-peptide control at FDR 0.01, only within one epitope family. In addition, a specific clonotype needed a frequency at least fivefold higher than in wells stimulated with peptides from other epitope families. This is the immuneACCESS table as TCRdb keeps it, with only in-frame sequences that have V and J called. A part of the clones is gone; compared with another copy, unresolved V genes explain less than half, and the rest is unexplained. The V and J calls and clone size are taken from that table; D and trimming were inferred from the DNA. This sample holds a few thousand clones; around two thirds were observed only once. The top ten hold around two fifths of the sample.

The V end loses 0 bases and the J end loses 7 bases, and a stretch of 13 bases separates them. The CDR3 runs 14 residues from the cysteine to the phenylalanine. Just the 42-base CDR3 DNA is kept, in frame starting at base 1. From the germline V gene, CDR1 is SGDLS and CDR2 is YYNGEE. This sample was included in a study of CD8 T cell repertoires and HIV-1 epitope variants (dated by TCRdb to about 2020). About the full investigation: Twenty-five peptides representing autologous and known Gag and Nef epitope variants were each used to stimulate T cells in separate culture wells. The control conditions were a CMV, EBV and flu peptide pool, the Ebola AY9 epitope as a negative control, and a well with no peptide. The epitopes tested covered three Gag epitope families plus Nef HW9 and YT9. Using the EasySep Human T Cell Enrichment Kit, T cells were enriched and then co-cultured with an equal number of autologous T cell-negative cells acting as antigen-presenting cells. For less than 13 days the cultures were kept in IMDM with gentamicin, and on days 3 and 7 half of the media was changed with IL-2, IL-7 and IL-15 added. A 1M T cell aliquot was kept as an uncultured baseline condition, separate from the roughly 87 T cell cultures. A total of 83 T cell cultures were run, with each culture condition performed in triplicate except for one peptide, which was performed in duplicate. Study-level results and caveats: About five clonotypes recognized the Nef KF9 family and one clonotype recognized the HW9 family, while no responses were seen to the TAALDMSHF plasma variant. Only TCR beta chains were identified by the assay, and proliferation to antigen, not T cell function or cytokine profile, was indicated. Eight to ten antigen-specific TCR beta clonotypes were identified, and roughly 6 of them appeared cross-reactive for autologous or known escape epitope variants.

The EasySep Human CD8+ T Cell Enrichment Kit was used on day 10 to isolate CD8+ T cells from every culture. This sequence originates from a male donor with HIV. The chain uses TRBV9 and TRBJ1-2; the D gene lacks a confident call. What was sequenced was cultured CD8+ T cells derived from PBMCs. Here the CDR3 is given as CASSVGSSRSGYTF. The nucleotides are TGTGCCAGCAGCGTAGGTTCGTCCCGGAGTGGCTACACCTTC.